This passage covers 22 T cell receptor beta chains from one sample sequenced in a study of OX40 agonist ivuxolimab in advanced cancers. Sequencing used immunoSEQ multiplex PCR; TCRdb keeps in-frame clones, though not all of them. The data hold 85,000 to 90,000 clones, with 85% to 90% observed a single time. Specimen: CD4+ or CD8+ T cells sorted from blood, collected in a trial of the OX40 agonist ivuxolimab. Receptors were obtained from an adult with an advanced solid tumor such as melanoma, head and neck, liver or kidney cancer.

This chain uses TRBV6-1 with TRBJ2-5, with D unclear. The germline V and J ends were trimmed by 6 bases and 1 base, with 9 bases remaining between them. The CDR3 contains 13 residues. CDR1 is MNHNS and CDR2 is SASEGT in the germline V gene. CDR3 region: CASSRSPQETQYF. The CDR3 bases are TGTGCCAGCAGCCGAAGTCCCCAAGAGACCCAGTACTTC.

The chain has TRBV5-1 and TRBJ1-1; 8 bases are a match to TRBD1. The CDR3 spans 13 residues. Germline values: CDR1 SGHRS, CDR2 YFSETQ. The junction had 3 bases not matched to a gene; V was cut back by 4 bases and J by 4 bases. This CDR3 is CASSDRGATEAFF. CDR3 DNA: TGCGCCAGCAGCGACAGGGGTGCCACTGAAGCTTTCTTT.

This clone was observed once. The genes are TRBV19 and TRBJ1-5, with D possibly TRBD1 on 6 matching bases. The germline V gene has CDR1 LNHDA and CDR2 SQIVND (reference sequence). Trimming shortened V by 8 bases and J by 2 bases, and 7 bases separated the two germline ends. The length of the CDR3 is 12 residues. The CDR3 is CASRQGNQPQHF. Written as DNA, the CDR3 is TGTGCCAGTCGACAGGGCAATCAGCCCCAGCATTTT.

This clone was seen just once. This chain uses TRBV2 with TRBJ2-5; 7 bases agree with TRBD2. The junction had 2 bases not matched to a gene; V was cut back by 0 bases and J by 1 base. The CDR3 consists of 15 residues. In germline, CDR1 is SNHLY, CDR2 FYNNEI. For the CDR3, the DNA is TGTGCCAGCAGTGAAGCGGGAGGGCCCCAAGAGACCCAGTACTTC. Translated: CASSEAGGPQETQYF.

V gene TRBV2 combines with J gene TRBJ2-3, with 14 bases fitting TRBD2. The junction had 9 bases not matched to a gene; V was cut back by 6 bases and J by 4 bases. This CDR3 contains 17 residues. The germline gives CDR1 SNHLY, CDR2 FYNNEI. This CDR3 is CASSGLAGGPISDTQYF. The CDR3, as DNA: TGTGCCAGCAGCGGACTAGCGGGGGGCCCTATTTCAGATACGCAGTATTTT.

The V gene is TRBV7-2, the J gene TRBJ1-1; D is ambiguous. Germline CDR1 is SGHTA and CDR2 is FQGNSA. The CDR3 contains 15 residues. V lost 5 bases and J 1 base, leaving 14 bases between the germline ends. For the CDR3, the DNA is TGTGCCAGCAGCCAACGGACCGCCTCGAACACTGAAGCTTTCTTT. It specifies CASSQRTASNTEAFF.

The chain combines TRBV14 with TRBJ1-1, with D hard to call. There are 13 residues in the CDR3. Trimming removed 3 bases from V and 4 bases from J, with 9 bases in between. Germline V gene sequence: CDR1 SGHDN, CDR2 FVKESK. In nucleotides, the CDR3 is TGTGCCAGCAGCCAGGCATGGACCACTGAAGCTTTCTTT. It yields the protein CASSQAWTTEAFF.

The rearrangement joins TRBV6-5 to TRBJ1-5, with D maybe TRBD1 (5 bases). V shed 8 bases and J shed 7 bases, with 15 bases lying between them. The CDR3 is 13 residues long. Germline V gene sequence: CDR1 MNHEY, CDR2 SVGAGI. The CDR3 DNA sequence: TGTGCCAGCTCCTCGGGGGGACGACAGCCCCAGCATTTT. It codes for CASSSGGRQPQHF.

The chain couples TRBV28 to TRBJ1-5, with 9 bases lining up with TRBD1. This CDR3 has 15 residues. Trimming removed 6 bases from V and 6 bases from J; junction bases left unmatched: 9. Looked up from germline, CDR1 is MDHEN and CDR2 is SYDVKM. CDR3 nucleotides: TGTGCCAGCAGGACCGGGACAGGGTTTATTCAGCCCCAGCATTTT. This translates into CASRTGTGFIQPQHF.

The chain combines TRBV11-1 with TRBJ2-3; TRBD2 aligns across 8 bases. The trim removed 1 base at V and 2 bases at J, leaving 2 bases unmatched. This CDR3 contains 15 residues. The germline gives CDR1 SGHAT, CDR2 FQDESV (reference sequence). The CDR3 loop is CASSLDGRVTDTQYF. CDR3 DNA: TGTGCCAGCAGCTTAGACGGGAGGGTCACAGATACGCAGTATTTT.

The chain uses TRBV10-1 and TRBJ1-1; 9 bases align to TRBD1. V shed 3 bases and J 5 bases; nucleotides not matched to a gene: 10. This CDR3 spans 16 amino acids. Germline CDR1 is WNHNN and CDR2 is SYGVQD (reference sequence). The CDR3 protein is CASSEGQGRGRTEAFF. The CDR3 DNA follows: TGCGCCAGCAGTGAAGGACAGGGGAGGGGACGGACTGAAGCTTTCTTT.

For this clone: This CDR3 is also generated by other DNA sequences in the sample. CDR3 sequence reads: CASSLASGGTGELFF. CDR3 nucleotide sequence: TGCGCCAGCAGCTTGGCTAGCGGGGGCACCGGGGAGCTGTTTTTT. The chain combines TRBV5-1 with TRBJ2-2; 10 bases are shared with TRBD2. Germline V gene lookup returns CDR1 SGHRS and CDR2 YFSETQ. This CDR3 has 15 amino acids. With 0 bases clipped from V and 4 bases from J, the junction kept 0 bases outside the gene matches.

The gene calls are TRBV9 and TRBJ2-5; TRBD2 might be the D (6 bases). The CDR3 loop spans 14 amino acids. Deletions cut 3 bases from V and 5 bases from J, with 14 bases between. Germline lookup yields CDR1 SGDLS and CDR2 YYNGEE. The CDR3 reads CASSATTRGETQYF. The CDR3 DNA is TGTGCCAGCAGCGCGACGACTAGGGGCGAGACCCAGTACTTC.

J is TRBJ2-7 and V is TRBV5-4, with TRBD2 matching over 7 bases. Germline V lookup: CDR1 SGHNT, CDR2 YYREEE (reference sequence). The CDR3 has 13 residues. The J segment lost 5 bases and the V segment lost 4 bases, leaving 6 bases of the junction unmatched. CDR3 amino acids: CASSPPGRDEQYV. In nucleotides, the CDR3 is TGTGCCAGCAGCCCACCGGGGAGGGACGAGCAGTACGTC.

The genes are TRBV14 and TRBJ2-3; no clear D gene. This CDR3 spans 13 amino acids. Trimming took 1 base from V and 8 from J, leaving 10 bases between them. Germline values: CDR1 SGHDN, CDR2 FVKESK. The CDR3 sequence is CASSQAFGGTQYF. The DNA of the CDR3 is TGTGCCAGCAGCCAAGCTTTCGGTGGTACGCAGTATTTT.

The chain joins TRBV6-5 to TRBJ2-1; the D is unclear. CDR3 length equals 13 residues. Per the germline V gene, CDR1 is MNHEY and CDR2 is SVGAGI. Trimming took 6 bases from V and 7 from J, leaving 13 bases between them. In nucleotides, the CDR3 is TGTGCCAGCAGCCCGACACTCTGGAATGAGCAGTTCTTC. This translates into CASSPTLWNEQFF.

This clone was recorded only once. This CDR3 is CASSWTGEESEKLFF. The CDR3 region has the DNA TGCGCCAGCAGCTGGACAGGGGAGGAGAGTGAAAAACTGTTTTTT. The chain links TRBV5-1 to TRBJ1-4; TRBD1 aligns across 9 bases. Per germline, CDR1 SGHRS and CDR2 YFSETQ. The CDR3 runs 15 residues. The trim removed 3 bases at V and 7 bases at J, leaving 7 bases unmatched.

This chain links TRBV2 with TRBJ1-3; perhaps TRBD1 as D (6 bases). The CDR3 sequence is 15 residues long. Germline CDR1 reads SNHLY; CDR2 reads FYNNEI. Trimming cost V 5 bases and J 4 bases, with 15 bases left between them. CDR3 sequence reads: CASSNQGRFGNTIYF. CDR3 nucleotide sequence: TGTGCCAGCAGTAACCAGGGGAGGTTCGGAAACACCATATATTTT.

The rearrangement uses TRBV5-1 and TRBJ1-2; 7 positions agree with TRBD1. V lost 2 bases to trimming and J lost 5 bases; unmatched junction nucleotides: 6. Germline lookup yields CDR1 SGHRS and CDR2 YFSETQ. There are 14 residues in the CDR3. CDR3 in amino acids: CASSFGQDPYGYTF. CDR3 nucleotides: TGCGCCAGCAGCTTCGGACAGGATCCGTATGGCTACACCTTC. Variable domain in full (rest from reference TRBV5-1 and TRBJ1-2): KAGVTQTPRYLIKTRGQQVTLSCSPISGHRSVSWYQQTPGQGLQFLFEYFSETQRNKGNFPGRFSGRQFSNSRSEMNVSTLELGDSALYLCASSFGQDPYGYTFGSGTRLTVV.

The chain combines TRBV15 with TRBJ1-5; 7 bases agree with TRBD1. The CDR3 spans 12 residues. CDR1 LNHNV and CDR2 YYDKDF come from the germline V gene (reference sequence). The V and J ends lost 9 bases and 7 bases, in that order; junction bases with no gene match: 6. The chain's CDR3 is CATSDRVQPQHF. In DNA, the CDR3 is TGTGCCACTTCCGACAGGGTACAGCCCCAGCATTTT. The complete variable domain, with remaining parts taken from reference TRBV15 and TRBJ1-5, reads DAMVIQNPRYQVTQFGKPVTLSCSQTLNHNVMYWYQQKSSQAPKLLFHYYDKDFNNEADTPDNFQSRRPNTSFCFLDIRSPGLGDTAMYLCATSDRVQPQHFGDGTRLSIL.

The genes are TRBV6-1 and TRBJ1-2; D not certain. V was pared by 8 bases and J by 5 bases, with 12 bases between. Germline CDR1 and CDR2: MNHNS and SASEGT. The CDR3 has 12 amino acids. DNA of the CDR3: TGTGCCAGCGAGGCAGACCGATATGGCTACACCTTC. Translating gives CASEADRYGYTF.

The rearrangement links TRBV9 to TRBJ2-2; D call uncertain. The CDR3 has 13 amino acids. Trimming stripped 5 bases from V and 4 bases from J, with 9 bases between. Germline lookup yields CDR1 SGDLS and CDR2 YYNGEE. This CDR3 reads CASRARGTGELFF. For the CDR3, the DNA is TGTGCCAGCAGGGCCCGTGGCACCGGGGAGCTGTTTTTT. Supplemented by reference TRBV9 and TRBJ2-2, the full variable domain reads DSGVTQTPKHLITATGQRVTLRCSPRSGDLSVYWYQQSLDQGLQFLIQYYNGEERAKGNILERFSAQQFPDLHSELNLSSLELGDSALYFCASRARGTGELFFGEGSRLTVL.